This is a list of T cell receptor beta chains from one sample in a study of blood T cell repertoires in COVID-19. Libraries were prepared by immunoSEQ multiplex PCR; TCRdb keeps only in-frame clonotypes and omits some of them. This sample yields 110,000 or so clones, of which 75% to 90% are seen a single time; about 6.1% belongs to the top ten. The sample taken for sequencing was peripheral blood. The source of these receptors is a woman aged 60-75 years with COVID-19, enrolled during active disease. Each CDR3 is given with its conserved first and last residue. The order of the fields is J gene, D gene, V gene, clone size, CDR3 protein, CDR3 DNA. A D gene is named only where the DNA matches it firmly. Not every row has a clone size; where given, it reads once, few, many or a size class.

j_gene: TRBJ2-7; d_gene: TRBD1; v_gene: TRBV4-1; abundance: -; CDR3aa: CASSPGQNYYEQYF; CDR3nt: TGCGCCAGCAGCCCGGGACAGAACTACTACGAGCAGTACTTC
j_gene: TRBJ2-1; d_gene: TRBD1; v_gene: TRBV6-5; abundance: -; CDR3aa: CASSYTQGDNEQFF; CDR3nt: TGTGCCAGCAGTTACACTCAGGGGGACAATGAGCAGTTCTTC
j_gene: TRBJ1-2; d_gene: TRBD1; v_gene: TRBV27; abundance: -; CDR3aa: CASGNHDRVAGYTF; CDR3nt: TGTGCCAGCGGAAACCATGACAGGGTGGCTGGCTACACCTTC
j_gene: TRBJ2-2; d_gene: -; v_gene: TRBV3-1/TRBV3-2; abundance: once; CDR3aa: CASSQAGPGELFF; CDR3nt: TGTGCCAGCAGCCAAGCGGGTCCCGGGGAGCTGTTTTTT
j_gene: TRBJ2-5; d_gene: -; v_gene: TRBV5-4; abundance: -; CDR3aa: CASSLGPPPGETQYF; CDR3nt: TGTGCCAGCAGCTTGGGTCCTCCTCCGGGAGAGACCCAGTACTTC
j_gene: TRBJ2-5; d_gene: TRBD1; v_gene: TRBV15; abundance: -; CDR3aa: CATSARTGNQETQYF; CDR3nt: TGTGCCACCAGCGCCCGGACAGGGAACCAAGAGACCCAGTACTTC
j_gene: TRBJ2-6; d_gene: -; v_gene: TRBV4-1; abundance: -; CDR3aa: CASSQDEGAGANVLTF; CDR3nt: TGCGCCAGCAGCCAAGACGAAGGGGCTGGGGCCAACGTCCTGACTTTC
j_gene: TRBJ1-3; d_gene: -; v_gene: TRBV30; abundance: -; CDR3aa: CAWSLAAGNTIYF; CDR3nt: TGTGCCTGGAGTCTAGCGGCTGGAAACACCATATATTTT
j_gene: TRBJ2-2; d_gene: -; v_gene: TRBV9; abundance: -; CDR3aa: CASSVAFLGGLVGELFF; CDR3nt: TGTGCCAGCAGCGTAGCTTTTCTGGGGGGGCTTGTCGGGGAGCTGTTTTTT
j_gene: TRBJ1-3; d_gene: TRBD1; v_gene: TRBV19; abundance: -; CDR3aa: CATRQGSGNTIYF; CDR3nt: TGTGCCACCCGACAGGGCTCTGGAAACACCATATATTTT
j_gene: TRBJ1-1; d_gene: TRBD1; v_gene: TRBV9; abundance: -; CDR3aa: CASSVVGTAEAFF; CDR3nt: TGTGCCAGCAGCGTAGTAGGGACAGCTGAAGCTTTCTTT
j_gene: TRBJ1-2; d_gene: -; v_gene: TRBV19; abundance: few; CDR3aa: CASSQRGYRGYTF; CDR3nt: TGTGCCAGTAGCCAGAGAGGGTATCGTGGCTACACCTTC
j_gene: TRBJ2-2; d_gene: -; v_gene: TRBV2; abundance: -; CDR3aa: CASSGTDRYTGELFF; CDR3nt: TGTGCCAGCAGTGGGACAGATCGGTACACCGGGGAGCTGTTTTTT
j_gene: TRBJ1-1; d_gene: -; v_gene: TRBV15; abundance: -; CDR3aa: CATSRVGRGAFF; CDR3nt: TGTGCCACCAGCAGAGTCGGCCGCGGGGCTTTCTTT
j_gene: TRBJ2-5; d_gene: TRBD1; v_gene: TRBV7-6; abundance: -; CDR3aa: CASSPLTGDQETQYF; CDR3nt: TGTGCCAGCAGCCCACTCACAGGGGACCAAGAGACCCAGTACTTC
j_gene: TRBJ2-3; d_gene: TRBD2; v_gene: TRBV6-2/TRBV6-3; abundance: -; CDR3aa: CASSPTSGGTDTQYF; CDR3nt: TGTGCCAGCAGTCCGACTAGCGGTGGCACAGATACGCAGTATTTT